This entry concerns a single TCR beta chain. The sample is drawn from a study of blood T cell repertoires in COVID-19. Sequencing was performed with immunoSEQ multiplex PCR; in TCRdb, only in-frame clones are kept and a portion is missing. The repertoire includes roughly 260,000 clones, about 90% of them detected once, and approximately 2% sits in the top ten. The CDR3 totals 15 residues. Per germline, CDR1 MGHRA and CDR2 YSYEKL. Trimming pared 0 bases from V and 2 bases from J, leaving 8 bases between. Source material: PBMCs or T cells enriched from blood (not recorded which). The chain recombines TRBV4-1 with TRBJ2-1; D gene unclear. The TCR comes from a young woman who had recovered from COVID-19. In nucleotides, the CDR3 is TGCGCCAGCAGCCAAGATCAAGCGACCTACAATGAGCAGTTCTTC. Translation: CASSQDQATYNEQFF.